Following are 18 T cell receptor beta chains from one sample sequenced in a study of regulatory T cells in long-lasting Graves disease. As to time point: newly diagnosed GD, antithyroid drugs for less than 3 months. The authors made the TCR library using RNA they extracted from PBMCs. TCR beta libraries were built with iRepertoire HTBI primers and Arm-PCR of CDR3 regions. TCRdb ran MiXCR on the multiplex PCR reads and lists one entry per CDR3 protein. The table shows 400,000 to 550,000 distinct CDR3 sequences, with 16% occurring only once. The same data also went into a second study, on T cells in Graves' hyperthyroidism and ophthalmopathy.

Sample: peripheral blood mononuclear cells (PBMCs), taken at new diagnosis, from a patient treated with antithyroid drugs. The receptor source for this set is a woman aged 25 to 45 with Graves disease.

V and J are TRBV7-9 and TRBJ2-1, with D uncertain. Trimming pared 1 base from V and 7 bases from J, leaving 17 bases between. CDR1 and CDR2 from the germline V gene are SEHNR and FQNEAQ (reference sequence). This CDR3 spans 16 amino acids. In nucleotides, the CDR3 is TGTGCCAGCAGCTTAGGGGTGACTTTGCACTCGAATGAGCAGTTCTTC. Its translation: CASSLGVTLHSNEQFF.

The V call is TRBV29-1, the J call TRBJ2-7; D possibly corresponds to TRBD2 (5 bases). With 4 bases removed from V and 0 bases from J, the gap between germline ends came to 13 bases. Per germline, CDR1 SQVTM and CDR2 ANQGSEA. This CDR3 has 14 residues. The DNA for the CDR3 is TGCAGCGTTGGGGTTGAGGGATACTCCTACGAGCAGTACTTC. It is translated as CSVGVEGYSYEQYF.

At least ten counts were recorded for this clonotype. The chain uses TRBV18 and TRBJ2-5; no clear D. Per the germline V gene, CDR1 is KGHSH and CDR2 is LQKENI. CDR3 length equals 13 residues. Trimming removed 3 bases at V and 2 bases at J, with 7 bases between. CDR3 in amino acids: CASSPSLQETQYF. The CDR3 DNA reads as TGTGCCAGCTCACCGAGTTTACAAGAGACCCAGTACTTC.

This chain links TRBV19 with TRBJ2-1; 12 nucleotides agree with TRBD2. The CDR3 covers 19 residues. Losses at the gene ends were 2 bases for V and 4 bases for J; bases not matched to a gene: 12. Germline V gene sequence: CDR1 LNHDA, CDR2 SQIVND (reference sequence). CDR3 residues: CASSIPLSTSGRGYNEQFF. The DNA for the CDR3 is TGTGCCAGTAGTATACCCCTTTCGACTAGCGGGAGAGGGTACAATGAGCAGTTCTTC.

V gene TRBV6-2 or TRBV6-3 combines with J gene TRBJ1-4; perhaps TRBD1 as D (5 bases). This CDR3 spans 15 amino acids. CDR1 and CDR2 from the germline V gene are MNHEY and SVGEGT. Trimming removed 6 bases at V and 5 bases at J, with 16 bases between. In DNA, the CDR3 is TGTGCCAGCAGACCTAGGACAACTACAAATGAAAAACTGTTTTTT. Amino acid sequence: CASRPRTTTNEKLFF.

Ten or more counts support this clonotype. The rearrangement links TRBV2 to TRBJ1-4, with 7 bases that match TRBD1. CDR1 and CDR2 (germline): SNHLY, FYNNEI. CDR3 size: 13 residues. V shed 8 bases, J shed 5 bases, and the junction held 5 bases outside the gene matches. The CDR3 loop reads CASRRQGNEKLFF. CDR3 coding DNA: TGTGCCAGCCGGAGACAGGGCAATGAAAAACTGTTTTTT. The complete variable domain, with remaining parts taken from reference TRBV2 and TRBJ1-4, reads EPEVTQTPSHQVTQMGQEVILRCVPISNHLYFYWYRQILGQKVEFLVSFYNNEISEKSEIFDDQFSVERPDGSNFTLKIRSTKLEDSAMYFCASRRQGNEKLFFGSGTQLSVL.

As concerns this clonotype: A much bigger clone sits one base away, suggesting this may be a read error. The chain joins TRBV6-4 to TRBJ2-1, with 8 bases matching TRBD1. The CDR3 contains 16 residues. Germline-derived CDR1 and CDR2 are MRHNA and SNTAGT. Here the CDR3 reads CASSDSTGENYNERFF. CDR3 DNA: TGTGCCAGCAGTGATTCGACAGGGGAAAACTACAATGAGCGGTTCTTC.

This clonotype was picked up many times. The chain recombines TRBV11-2 with TRBJ2-1; 9 nucleotides match TRBD2. Trimming took 5 bases from V and 7 from J; bases not matched to a gene: 12. The CDR3 runs to 16 residues. Germline values: CDR1 SGHAT, CDR2 FQNNGV. CDR3 nucleotide sequence: TGTGCCAGCAGCGATTCTGCGGGAGGGCTTAGAAATGAGCAGTTCTTC. Residues: CASSDSAGGLRNEQFF.

This clonotype was picked up many times. V gene TRBV27 combines with J gene TRBJ1-5; the D gene is possibly TRBD1 (6 bases). V was pared by 6 bases and J by 7 bases, with 16 bases between. The CDR3 has 14 residues. Germline V gene data show CDR1 as MNHEY and CDR2 as SMNVEV (reference sequence). CDR3: CASSLTGAGQPQHF. CDR3 nucleotides: TGTGCCAGCAGCCTAACGGGGGCGGGGCAGCCCCAGCATTTT.

This clonotype has ten or more counts. This sequence joins TRBV3-1 and TRBJ2-7; no clear D. The CDR3 contains 16 residues. Germline CDR1 and CDR2: LGHDT and YNNKEL (reference sequence). The V end lost 1 base, the J end lost 2 bases, and 15 bases lay between the germline ends. CDR3 sequence (DNA): TGTGCCAGCAGCCAAGGACATGGCCCACCTCCCTACGAGCAGTACTTC. Its translation: CASSQGHGPPPYEQYF.

This clonotype has a single count. J is TRBJ2-2 and V is TRBV6-1; TRBD2 matches at 7 bases. Germline V gene sequence: CDR1 MNHNS, CDR2 SASEGT. There are 16 residues in the CDR3. Trimming removed 6 bases from V and 3 bases from J; junction bases left unmatched: 10. The CDR3 DNA sequence: TGTGCCAGCAGCTTAATGGGGAGGGAAGACACCGGGGAGCTGTTTTTT. This gives the protein CASSLMGREDTGELFF.

About this clonotype itself: Given a much more abundant clone one base away, this may be a read error. The chain carries TRBV6-1 and TRBJ2-2, with 8 nucleotides matching TRBD2. CDR1 MNHNS and CDR2 SASEGT come from the germline V gene. This CDR3 has 16 residues. Trimming cost V 6 bases and J 1 base; bases outside gene matches: 7. CDR3 in amino acids: CASSRWTSRNTGELFF. In nucleotides, the CDR3 is TGTGCCAGCAGCCGGTGGACTAGCAGGAACACCGGGGAGCTGTTTTTT.

The chain uses TRBV7-2 and TRBJ1-5; possible D gene TRBD1, 5 bases. Germline V gives CDR1 SGHTA, CDR2 FQGNSA. This CDR3 is 16 amino acids long. With 5 bases removed from V and 1 base from J, the gap between germline ends came to 15 bases. The CDR3: CASSPPTQGSNQPQHF. The CDR3 DNA follows: TGTGCCAGCAGCCCCCCTACGCAGGGAAGCAATCAGCCCCAGCATTTT. Supplemented by reference TRBV7-2 and TRBJ1-5, the full variable domain reads GAGVSQSPSNKVTEKGKDVELRCDPISGHTALYWYRQSLGQGLEFLIYFQGNSAPDKSGLPSDRFSAERTGGSVSTLTIQRTQQEDSAVYLCASSPPTQGSNQPQHFGDGTRLSIL.

Written as DNA, the CDR3 is TGTGCCAGCAGCTCACTCCAGACCAATTCACCCCTCCACTTT. Translating it yields CASSSLQTNSPLHF. The rearrangement joins TRBV28 to TRBJ1-6; D uncertain. Looked up from germline, CDR1 is MDHEN and CDR2 is SYDVKM. There are 14 residues in the CDR3. V was trimmed by 6 bases and J by 7 bases, leaving 13 bases between them.

This clonotype was detected many times. The V and J genes are TRBV29-1 and TRBJ2-1; D is perhaps TRBD1 (7 bases). The germline CDR1 and CDR2 sequences are SQVTM and ANQGSEA. The CDR3 contains 15 residues. Trimming took 7 bases from V and 1 from J, leaving 17 bases between them. The CDR3 sequence is CSAGGGTASYNEQFF. CDR3 coding DNA: TGCAGCGCCGGAGGGGGGACAGCTTCCTACAATGAGCAGTTCTTC.

This clonotype was picked up many times. The chain employs TRBV6-4 and TRBJ2-2; TRBD2 aligns across 10 bases. Looked up from germline, CDR1 is MRHNA and CDR2 is SNTAGT. The CDR3 length is 14 residues. Unmatched junction bases numbered 2, after V lost 6 bases and J lost 4 bases. The CDR3 sequence is CASSASGSTGELFF. CDR3 nucleotide sequence: TGTGCCAGCAGCGCTAGCGGGAGCACCGGGGAGCTGTTTTTT.

This clonotype was detected ten times or more. This rearrangement joins TRBV28 to TRBJ2-7, with D possibly TRBD2 on 7 matching bases. Germline CDR1 is MDHEN and CDR2 is SYDVKM. Between the trimmed V and J ends, which lost 5 bases and 4 bases, there was a span of 18 bases. The CDR3 is 15 residues long. The CDR3 loop reads CASSPPWGGRYEQYF. DNA for the CDR3: TGTGCCAGCAGTCCTCCTTGGGGGGGGCGGTACGAGCAGTACTTC.

In its sample, this clonotype was seen many times. The rearrangement joins TRBV15 to TRBJ1-1; D is perhaps TRBD1 (5 bases). The CDR3 has 14 amino acids. Between the trimmed V and J ends, which lost 0 bases and 2 bases, there was a span of 7 bases. The V gene's germline CDR1 is LNHNV and CDR2 YYDKDF (reference sequence). DNA for the CDR3: TGTGCCACCAGCAGAGATGGGGGAAACACTGAAGCTTTCTTT. As protein: CATSRDGGNTEAFF.